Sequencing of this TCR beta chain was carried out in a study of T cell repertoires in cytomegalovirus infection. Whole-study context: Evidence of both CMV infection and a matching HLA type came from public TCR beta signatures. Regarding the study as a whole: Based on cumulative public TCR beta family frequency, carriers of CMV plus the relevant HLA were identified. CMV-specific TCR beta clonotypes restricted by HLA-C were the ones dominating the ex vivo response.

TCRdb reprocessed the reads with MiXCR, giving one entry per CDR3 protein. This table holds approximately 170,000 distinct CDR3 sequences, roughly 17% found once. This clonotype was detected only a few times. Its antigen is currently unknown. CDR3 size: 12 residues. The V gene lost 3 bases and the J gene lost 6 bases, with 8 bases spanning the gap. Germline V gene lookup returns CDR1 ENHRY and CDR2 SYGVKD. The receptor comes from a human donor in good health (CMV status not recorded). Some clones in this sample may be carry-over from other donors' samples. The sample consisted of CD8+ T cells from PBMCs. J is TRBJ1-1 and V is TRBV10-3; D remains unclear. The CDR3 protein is CAISDLRSEAFF. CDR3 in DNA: TGTGCCATCAGTGATCTCCGATCTGAAGCTTTCTTT.